The TCR beta chain described here comes from a study of T cells in Graves' hyperthyroidism and ophthalmopathy. With regard to this clonotype: Its antigen is not known.

Germline V CDR1 and CDR2: LNHDA, SQIVND (reference sequence). The CDR3 extends over 16 amino acids. V shed 4 bases and J shed 1 base, with 14 bases lying between them. The investigators amplified TCR beta CDR3 regions from RNA transcripts. HTBI primers were the set used in a first-round RT-PCR of the TCR CDR3. TCRdb re-derived calls from the multiplex PCR reads in MiXCR, one entry per CDR3 protein. The table has some 300,000 distinct CDR3 sequences, roughly 18% seen once. Findings of the study overall: Blood also showed most of the thyroid clonotypes that were expanded above 0.001.

Patients having uncontrolled infection, another autoimmune disease, pregnancy or lactation were not included. The sequence was collected from a man aged 50-59 years with Graves' ophthalmopathy. The rearrangement uses TRBV19 and TRBJ2-1; D is unclear. The sample was blood. CDR3 DNA sequence: TGTGCCAGTAGTAAACTTACGGGCCAATCCTACAATGAGCAGTTCTTC. This sequence encodes CASSKLTGQSYNEQFF.